This is a list of T cell receptor beta chains from one sample in a study of cytomegalovirus exposure and HLA in healthy donors. Generated by immunoSEQ multiplex PCR, the TCRdb table keeps only in-frame clones and is missing some. The sample lists 55,000 to 80,000 clones, about 81% occurring once. The sample consisted of PBMCs. These receptors were collected from a woman in her 30s in good health and CMV-seronegative. Each CDR3 is given with its conserved first and last residue.

cdr3_aa v_call
CASSLTGTGVVAKNIQYF TRBV5-1
CASRNASSGRARAKNIQYF TRBV10-1
CASSPGTSGYEQYF TRBV18
CASSQERGIYGGDTGELFF TRBV4-3
CASGFFGNTIYF TRBV19
CASTRTGLLYGYTF TRBV6-5
CASSVGQGAYEQYF TRBV9
CASSQDYRVAEAFF TRBV4-3
CASSLESSEGYEQYF TRBV7-9
CAWSVGGGYEQYF TRBV30
CSVEGMTGRYEQYF TRBV29-1
CASSRRDSGDTEAFF TRBV28
CASSLTREGYNEQFF TRBV7-2
CASSLTRTGNTGELFF TRBV7-3
CAPKGGRPLEWSGELFF TRBV5-1
CASSFTGGDEKLFF TRBV6-6
CASSPLASGRAYNEQFF TRBV18
CASSPGGAGNTEAFF TRBV28
CASTLEGASLNTEAFF TRBV19
CAWSVYGRVGQPQHF TRBV30
CASIGTSGRHEQFF TRBV6-9
CASSSDSFTEAFF TRBV5-6
CASSYLQGFAEAFF TRBV6-5